The entry that follows covers one T cell receptor beta chain sequence. This clonotype has ten or more counts. This receptor's antigen is unknown. No quality values exist for individual bases; no much larger clone is one base distant. The time point label here, explained by the study, means: patch test 1, 2 weeks after DPC sensitization. The treatment or condition label of this sample denotes: therapeutic diphenylcyclopropenone sensitization with weekly scalp DPC. At every patch-test visit, the blood draw took place before the patch test was put on. To be eligible, patients had to be aged 18 to 70, diagnosed with alopecia and judged suitable for DPC therapy, while pregnant patients were excluded. Unfractionated whole blood was collected in Tempus Blood RNA tubes, and total RNA was extracted from that blood. The entry originates in a study of human T cells and chemical hapten exposure (dated by TCRdb to the early 2020s). Study-level background: For sensitization, 2% DPC in acetone was applied to a 2 cm by 2 cm area of upper inner arm skin. Libraries were combined into a pool for sequencing, and differences in TCR yield between samples came mainly from small differences in library volumes within the pool. Patients additionally received weekly therapeutic DPC doses to the scalp throughout the approximately 22-week study period. Blood samples were taken from patients before sensitization (week 0) and then at 2, 6 and about 24 weeks after DPC sensitization. Alopecia areata with under or over 50% scalp involvement, alopecia totalis and alopecia universalis were represented in the patient cohort, which was mostly female. Patch testing was done on the upper back using Finn chambers containing 0.01% DPC, and results were scored after 6 days according to International Contact Dermatitis Research Group standards. The study tracked peripheral blood TCR repertoire changes in vivo during primary and secondary sensitization to the hapten diphenylcyclopropenone (DPC) in alopecia patients. Blood for TCR sequencing was provided by twenty-nine alopecia patients at one to four time points (pre-sensitization, 2, 6 and 24 weeks). Paper-wide results and their limitations: The number of TCRs above 1 in 1000 frequency did not change with DPC sensitization; there was no evidence of global repertoire structure alterations. Patch test score correlated positively with the number of PT1 expanded TCRs, reaching significance at thresholds 8, 16 and 32 but not at 4. Expanded TCRs formed significantly more large CDR3 similarity clusters than pre-sensitization or healthy control sets, consistent with antigen-driven responses. Alopecia, a presumed autoimmune disease, was present in all patients, so the immune response of the patients might differ from that of healthy individuals. After repeated subsampling, changes were observed in the strength of the expansion versus patch-test correlation and in the threshold at which the correlation became significant.

Library creation used RACE. Sequencing instrument: NextSeq 500. Library preparation attached unique molecular identifiers to individual cDNA molecules for quantitative, reproducible TCR counting. From each blood RNA sample, both TCR alpha and TCR beta chains were sequenced. From the authors' description of their analysis: A median of around 96,000 TCRs per sample was observed, with a range of about 23,224 to 700,000. V, J and CDR3 annotation of the TCR reads was carried out using the Decombinator software suite. For the PS versus PT1 abundance plots, all samples were subsampled to the same number of TCRs (28,000). TCRs were defined as expanded if absent before sensitization and observed at least eight times at the 2-week time point. Using fastp at Q25 and MiXCR, TCRdb reprocessed the public reads and kept productive beta chains. Rows with one shared CDR3 protein collapse into an entry with the most common genes and DNA. The V and J calls were determined by TCRdb, not by the authors. The sample has about 340,000 distinct CDR3 sequences on record, about 7% of them singletons. The top ten clones comprise 8.4% of the sample.

V is clipped by 1 base and J by 4 bases, and the sequence between their germline boundaries is 16 bases long. Spanning cysteine to phenylalanine, the CDR3 consists of 16 amino acids. CDR3 DNA is the only sequence kept; it has 48 bases, read in frame from the first base. Based on the germline V gene (reference sequence), the CDR1 and CDR2 sequences are SGHAT and FQDESV. The rearrangement joined TRBV11-1 to TRBJ1-1, with the D gene uncertain. The sequence derives from a woman younger than 35 with alopecia areata. Some clones in this sample may be carry-over from other donors' samples. The sequences come from whole blood, collected in connection with sensitization to the hapten diphenylcyclopropenone (DPC). The sequenced DNA: TGTGCCAGCAGCTTAGATCGGAGGGAGTTGGGCACTGAAGCTTTCTTT. Its translation is CASSLDRRELGTEAFF.